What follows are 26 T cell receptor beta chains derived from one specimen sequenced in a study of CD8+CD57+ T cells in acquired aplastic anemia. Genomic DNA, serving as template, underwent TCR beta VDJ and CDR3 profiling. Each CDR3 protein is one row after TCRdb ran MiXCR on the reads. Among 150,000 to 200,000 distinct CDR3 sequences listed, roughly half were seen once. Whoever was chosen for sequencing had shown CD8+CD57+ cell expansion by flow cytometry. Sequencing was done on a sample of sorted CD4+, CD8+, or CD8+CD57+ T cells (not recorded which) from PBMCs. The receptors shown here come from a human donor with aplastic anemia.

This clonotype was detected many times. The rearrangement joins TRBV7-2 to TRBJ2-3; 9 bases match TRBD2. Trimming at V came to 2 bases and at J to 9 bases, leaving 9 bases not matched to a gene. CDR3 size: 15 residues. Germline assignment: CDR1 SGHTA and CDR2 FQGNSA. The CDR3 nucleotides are TGTGCCAGCAGCTTAATGATAGCGGGAGAGGGGACGCAGTATTTT. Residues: CASSLMIAGEGTQYF.

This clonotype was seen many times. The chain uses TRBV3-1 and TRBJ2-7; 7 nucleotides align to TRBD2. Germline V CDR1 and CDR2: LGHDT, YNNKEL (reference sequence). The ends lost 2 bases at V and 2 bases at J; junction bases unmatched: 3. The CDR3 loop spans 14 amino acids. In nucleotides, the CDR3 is TGTGCCAGCAGCCAATGGGGACTACCCTACGAGCAGTACTTC. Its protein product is CASSQWGLPYEQYF.

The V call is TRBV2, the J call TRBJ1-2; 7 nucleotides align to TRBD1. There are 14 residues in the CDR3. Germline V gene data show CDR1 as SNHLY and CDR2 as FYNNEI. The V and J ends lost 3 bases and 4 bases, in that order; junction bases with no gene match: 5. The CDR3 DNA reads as TGTGCCAGCAGTGACATGGACAGGATCTATGGCTACACCTTC. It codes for CASSDMDRIYGYTF.

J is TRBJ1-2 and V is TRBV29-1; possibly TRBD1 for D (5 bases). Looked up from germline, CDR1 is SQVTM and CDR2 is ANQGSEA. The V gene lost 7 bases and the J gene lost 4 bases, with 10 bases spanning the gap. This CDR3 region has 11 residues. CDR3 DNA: TGCAGCGACGGGACTAGCTATGGCTACACCTTC. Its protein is CSDGTSYGYTF.

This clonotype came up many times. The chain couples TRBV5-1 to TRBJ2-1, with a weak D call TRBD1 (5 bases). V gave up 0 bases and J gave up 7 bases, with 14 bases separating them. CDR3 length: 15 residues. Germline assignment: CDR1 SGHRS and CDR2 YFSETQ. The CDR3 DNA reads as TGCGCCAGCAGCTTGGCCTCGGGCAGGGCTAATGAGCAGTTCTTC. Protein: CASSLASGRANEQFF.

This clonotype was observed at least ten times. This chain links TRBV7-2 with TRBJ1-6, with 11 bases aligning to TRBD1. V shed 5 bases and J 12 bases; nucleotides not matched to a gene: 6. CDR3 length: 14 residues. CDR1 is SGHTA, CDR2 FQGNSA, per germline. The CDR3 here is CASSADRGREPLHF. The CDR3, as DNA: TGTGCCAGCAGCGCGGACAGGGGGCGAGAACCCCTCCACTTT.

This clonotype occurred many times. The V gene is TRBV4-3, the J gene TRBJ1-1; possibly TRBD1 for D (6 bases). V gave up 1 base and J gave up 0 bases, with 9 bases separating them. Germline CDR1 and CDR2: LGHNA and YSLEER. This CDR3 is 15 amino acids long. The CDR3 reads CASSQADRLNTEAFF. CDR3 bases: TGCGCCAGCAGCCAAGCGGACAGACTGAACACTGAAGCTTTCTTT.

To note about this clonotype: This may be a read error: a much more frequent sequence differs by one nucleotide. Written as DNA, the CDR3 is TGTGCCAGCAGTTTTGCCGGGGGAAGCAATCAGCCCCAGCATTTT. It yields the protein CASSFAGGSNQPQHF. The chain carries TRBV12-3 or TRBV12-4 and TRBJ1-5; tentatively, D is TRBD1 (5 bases). Trimming shortened V by 3 bases and J by 1 base, and 10 bases separated the two germline ends. The CDR3 loop spans 15 amino acids.

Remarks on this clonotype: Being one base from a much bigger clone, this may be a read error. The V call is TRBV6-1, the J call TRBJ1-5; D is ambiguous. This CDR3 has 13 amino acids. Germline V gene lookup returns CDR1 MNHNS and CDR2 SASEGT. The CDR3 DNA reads TGTGCCAGCAGGGAGGGTATAAATCAGCCCCAGCGTTTT. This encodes CASREGINQPQRF.

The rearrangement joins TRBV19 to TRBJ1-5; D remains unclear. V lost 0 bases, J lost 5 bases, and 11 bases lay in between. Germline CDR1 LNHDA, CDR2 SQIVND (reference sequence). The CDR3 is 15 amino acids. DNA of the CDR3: TGTGCCAGTAGTATAGATAAGGCTTATTATCAGCCCCAGCATTTT. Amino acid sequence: CASSIDKAYYQPQHF.

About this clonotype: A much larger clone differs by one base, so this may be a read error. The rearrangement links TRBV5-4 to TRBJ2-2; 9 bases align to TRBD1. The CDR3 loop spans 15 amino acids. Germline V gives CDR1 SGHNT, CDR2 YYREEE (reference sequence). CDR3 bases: TGTGCCGGCAGGGTGGGACAGGGGAACACCGGGGAGCTGTTTTTT. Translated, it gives CAGRVGQGNTGELFF.

The CDR3: CASSFMREGSYEQYF. The CDR3, as DNA: TGTGCCAGCAGCTTCATGCGGGAGGGGTCCTACGAGCAGTACTTC. The rearrangement joins TRBV7-2 to TRBJ2-7; TRBD2 agrees at 9 bases. Germline CDR1 reads SGHTA; CDR2 reads FQGNSA. The CDR3 extends over 15 amino acids. Trimming took 3 bases from V and 1 from J; bases not matched to a gene: 4. Full variable domain (missing parts from reference TRBV7-2 and TRBJ2-7): GAGVSQSPSNKVTEKGKDVELRCDPISGHTALYWYRQSLGQGLEFLIYFQGNSAPDKSGLPSDRFSAERTGGSVSTLTIQRTQQEDSAVYLCASSFMREGSYEQYFGPGTRLTVT.

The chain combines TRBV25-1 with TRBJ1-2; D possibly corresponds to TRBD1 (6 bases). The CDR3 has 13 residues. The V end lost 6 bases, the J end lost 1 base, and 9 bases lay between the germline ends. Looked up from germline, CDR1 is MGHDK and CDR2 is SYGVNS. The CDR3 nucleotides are TGTGCCAGCAGAGAAGGGGGTAACTATGGCTACACCTTC. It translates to CASREGGNYGYTF.

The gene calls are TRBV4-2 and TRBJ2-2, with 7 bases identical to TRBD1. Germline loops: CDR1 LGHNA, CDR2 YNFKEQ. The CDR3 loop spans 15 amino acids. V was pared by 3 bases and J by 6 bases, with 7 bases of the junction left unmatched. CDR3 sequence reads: CASSQVDRDSGELFF. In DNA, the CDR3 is TGTGCCAGCAGCCAGGTAGACAGGGATTCCGGGGAGCTGTTTTTT.

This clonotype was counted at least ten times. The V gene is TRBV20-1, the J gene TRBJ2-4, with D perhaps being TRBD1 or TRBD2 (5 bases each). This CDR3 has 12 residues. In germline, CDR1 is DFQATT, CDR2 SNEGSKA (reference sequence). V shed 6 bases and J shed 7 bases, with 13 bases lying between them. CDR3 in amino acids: CSAPGSGNIQYF. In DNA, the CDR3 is TGCAGTGCCCCAGGGTCGGGGAACATTCAGTACTTC.

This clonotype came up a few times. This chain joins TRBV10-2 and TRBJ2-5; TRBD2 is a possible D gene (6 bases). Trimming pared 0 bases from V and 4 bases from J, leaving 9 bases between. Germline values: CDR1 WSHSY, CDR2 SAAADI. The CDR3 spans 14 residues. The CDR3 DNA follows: TGCGCCAGCAGTGAGTCGAAGGGAGGAGAGACCCAGTACTTC. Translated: CASSESKGGETQYF.

In DNA form, the CDR3 reads TGTGCCAGCAGCGACGACATGGGGGCCCCCACAGATACGCAGTATTTT. Protein: CASSDDMGAPTDTQYF. This chain connects TRBV11-2 to TRBJ2-3, with TRBD1 as a possible D gene (6 bases). The CDR3 sequence is 16 residues long. The V and J ends lost 5 bases and 2 bases respectively, with 17 bases between them. The germline gives CDR1 SGHAT, CDR2 FQNNGV.

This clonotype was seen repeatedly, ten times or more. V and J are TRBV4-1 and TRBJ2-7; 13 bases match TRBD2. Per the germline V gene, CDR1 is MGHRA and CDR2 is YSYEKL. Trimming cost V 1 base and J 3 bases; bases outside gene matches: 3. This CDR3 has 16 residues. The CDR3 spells CASSQGTSGSIYEQYF. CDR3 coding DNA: TGCGCCAGCAGCCAAGGGACTAGCGGGAGTATCTACGAGCAGTACTTC.

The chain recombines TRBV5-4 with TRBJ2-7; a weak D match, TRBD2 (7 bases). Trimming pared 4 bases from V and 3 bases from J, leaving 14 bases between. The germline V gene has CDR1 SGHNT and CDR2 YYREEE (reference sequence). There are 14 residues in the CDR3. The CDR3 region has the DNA TGTGCCAGCAGCCGAGCGGGACAAAACTACGAGCAGTACTTC. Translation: CASSRAGQNYEQYF.

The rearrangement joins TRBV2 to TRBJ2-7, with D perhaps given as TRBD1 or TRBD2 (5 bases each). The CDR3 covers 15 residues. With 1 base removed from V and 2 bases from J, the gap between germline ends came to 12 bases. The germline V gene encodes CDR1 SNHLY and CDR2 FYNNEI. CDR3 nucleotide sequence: TGTGCCAGCAGTGAAGAGAGGGGACCGACCTACGAGCAGTACTTC. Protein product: CASSEERGPTYEQYF.

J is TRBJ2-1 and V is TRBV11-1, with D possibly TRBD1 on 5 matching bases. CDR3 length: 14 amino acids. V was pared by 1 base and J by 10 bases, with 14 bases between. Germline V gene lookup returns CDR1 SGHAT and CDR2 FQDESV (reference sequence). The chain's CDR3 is CASSLGSGRYEQFF. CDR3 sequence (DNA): TGTGCCAGCAGCTTAGGATCAGGGCGGTACGAGCAGTTCTTC. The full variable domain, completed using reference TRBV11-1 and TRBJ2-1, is EAEVAQSPRYKITEKSQAVAFWCDPISGHATLYWYRQILGQGPELLVQFQDESVVDDSQLPKDRFSAERLKGVDSTLKIQPAELGDSAMYLCASSLGSGRYEQFFGPGTRLTVL.

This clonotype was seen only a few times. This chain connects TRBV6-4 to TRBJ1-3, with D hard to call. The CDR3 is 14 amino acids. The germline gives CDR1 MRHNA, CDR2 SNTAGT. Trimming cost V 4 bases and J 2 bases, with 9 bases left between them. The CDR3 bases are TGTGCCAGCAGTGCGACAAATACTGGAAACACCATATATTTT. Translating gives CASSATNTGNTIYF.

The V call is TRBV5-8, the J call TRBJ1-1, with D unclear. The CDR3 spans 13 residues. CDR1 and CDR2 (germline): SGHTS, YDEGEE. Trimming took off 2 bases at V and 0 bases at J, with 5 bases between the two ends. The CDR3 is CASSFGLNTEAFF. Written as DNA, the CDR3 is TGTGCCAGCAGCTTTGGACTGAACACTGAAGCTTTCTTT.

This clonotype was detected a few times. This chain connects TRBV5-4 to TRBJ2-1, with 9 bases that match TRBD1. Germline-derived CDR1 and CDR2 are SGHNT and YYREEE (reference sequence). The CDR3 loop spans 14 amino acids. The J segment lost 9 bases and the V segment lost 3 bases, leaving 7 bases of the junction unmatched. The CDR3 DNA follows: TGTGCCAGCAGCTCTGAAAGACAGGGGGGTGAGCAGTTCTTC. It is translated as CASSSERQGGEQFF. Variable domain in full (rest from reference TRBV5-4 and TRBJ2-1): ETGVTQSPTHLIKTRGQQVTLRCSSQSGHNTVSWYQQALGQGPQFIFQYYREEENGRGNFPPRFSGLQFPNYSSELNVNALELDDSALYLCASSSERQGGEQFFGPGTRLTVL.

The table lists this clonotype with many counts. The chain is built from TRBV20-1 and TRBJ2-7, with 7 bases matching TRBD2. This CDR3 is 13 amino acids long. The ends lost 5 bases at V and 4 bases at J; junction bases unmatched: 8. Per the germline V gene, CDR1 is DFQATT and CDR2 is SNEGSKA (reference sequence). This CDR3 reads CSAPRTSSYEQYF. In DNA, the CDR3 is TGCAGTGCTCCTCGGACTAGTAGTTACGAGCAGTACTTC.

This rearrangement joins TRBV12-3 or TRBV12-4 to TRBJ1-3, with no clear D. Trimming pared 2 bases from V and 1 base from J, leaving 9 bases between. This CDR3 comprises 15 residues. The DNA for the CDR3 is TGTGCCAGCAGTTTACATGGGAGTTCTGGAAACACCATATATTTT. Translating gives CASSLHGSSGNTIYF.